The present T cell receptor (beta chain) was sequenced within a study of naive and memory T cell subsets. An equimolar mix of two oligonucleotides served as the beta constant-region primer for TRBC1 and TRBC2. Four rounds of PCR amplified the ligated cDNA using nested alpha and beta constant-region primers plus SP2. In TCRdb, the UMI-ligation and nested PCR reads were re-called with MiXCR into one record per CDR3 protein. This table has roughly 100,000 distinct CDR3 sequences, roughly 15% appearing once. CDR1 and CDR2 (germline): LNHDA, SQIVND (reference sequence). The CDR3 has 20 amino acids. J gave up 1 base and V 10 bases, and 24 bases lay outside the gene matches. Alpha and beta libraries were amplified separately from the second PCR onward. Overall study findings and caveats: Naive and memory repertoire findings lacked a ground truth for validation. Especially in CD8 cells, naive repertoires contained a few larger clonotypes, possibly CD45RA-re-expressing memory cells. Over 85% of naive TCR sequences appeared only once, unlike memory subsets.

Notes on this clonotype: What it recognizes is unknown.

The chain combines TRBV19 with TRBJ1-1, with 10 positions matching TRBD1. The sample consisted of naive CD8+ T cells from blood. This sequence was found in a human donor in good health. CDR3 coding DNA: TGTGCCACCAGGTTTCTGGACAGGGGGATGGTTTGGGGCTCGAACACTGAAGCTTTCTTT. Translated, it gives CATRFLDRGMVWGSNTEAFF.